This T cell receptor (beta chain) was identified in a study of regulatory T cells in long-lasting Graves disease. Study-level background: In persistent Graves' disease, antithyroid drugs had been taken for over 5 years and TSH receptor antibodies stayed positive. Findings of the study overall: Reduced TCR diversity was observed in persistent Graves' patients versus newly diagnosed patients. Persistent disease was characterized by preferential usage of TRBV28, TRBJ1-2 and TRBJ2-5.

This clonotype occurred many times. Antigen unknown. The CDR3 sequence is 14 residues long. V gave up 2 bases and J gave up 5 bases, with 15 bases separating them. Germline CDR1 reads GTSNPN; CDR2 reads SVGIG (reference sequence). According to the study, TCR beta libraries were built with iRepertoire HTBI primers and CDR3-region Arm-PCR. Using its own MiXCR run on the multiplex PCR reads, TCRdb lists one record per CDR3 protein. The data hold some 370,000 distinct CDR3 sequences, with less than 25% observed a single time. Described time point: persistent/refractory GD, antithyroid drugs over 5 years with positive TRAb. TCR sequences were obtained from RNA taken from PBMCs. Peripheral blood, at about 8.9 milliliters, went into EDTA tubes.

This chain uses TRBV30 with TRBJ2-5; unclear D gene. The sample was peripheral blood mononuclear cells (PBMCs), taken when the disease was refractory, from a patient treated with antithyroid drugs. The receptor's source is a female donor with Graves disease. The CDR3 loop reads CAWSSDLSGETQYF. CDR3 sequence (DNA): TGTGCCTGGAGTTCGGACCTAAGTGGGGAGACCCAGTACTTC. Full variable domain (outside the CDR3, taken from reference TRBV30 and TRBJ2-5): SQTIHQWPATLVQPVGSPLSLECTVEGTSNPNLYWYRQAAGRGLQLLFYSVGIGQISSEVPQNLSASRPQDRQFILSSKKLLLSDSGFYLCAWSSDLSGETQYFGPGTRLLVL.